Below, 32 T cell receptor beta chains from the same sample are listed, as sequenced in a study of monozygotic twins with inflammatory bowel disease. One entry per CDR3 protein, without DNA, is what TCRdb gives after re-calling the 5' RACE reads. The table lists about 300,000 distinct CDR3 sequences. The sequenced material came from blood. The receptors originated from a human donor with ulcerative colitis or Crohn's disease, or a healthy co-twin of an affected twin (not recorded which).

V gene TRBV9 combines with J gene TRBJ2-2. Germline loops: CDR1 SGDLS, CDR2 YYNGEE. CDR3 length equals 14 residues. This CDR3 reads CASSVETYTGELFF.

The V call is TRBV3-1, the J call TRBJ2-7; with no DNA, the TCRdb D assignment of TRBD1 cannot be verified. This CDR3 region has 14 residues. Germline CDR1 reads LGHDT; CDR2 reads YNNKEL (reference sequence). The CDR3 spells CASSQAWDEYEQYF.

The V gene is TRBV6-2 or TRBV6-3, the J gene TRBJ2-5; no DNA is available, so the TRBD1 call from TCRdb remains unchecked. The CDR3 extends over 14 amino acids. Germline-derived CDR1 and CDR2 are MNHEY and SVGEGT. CDR3 region: CASSYSAGSKTQYF.

V and J are TRBV6-2 or TRBV6-3 and TRBJ1-2. The CDR3 consists of 14 residues. CDR1 is MNHEY and CDR2 is SVGEGT in the germline V gene. The CDR3 reads CASSRRVDLGGYTF.

The V gene is TRBV24-1, the J gene TRBJ2-3; no DNA is available, so the TRBD2 call from TCRdb remains unchecked. In germline, CDR1 is KGHDR, CDR2 SFDVKD. The CDR3 consists of 16 residues. CDR3 sequence reads: CATSDTVSGLTDTQYF.

V is TRBV28 and J is TRBJ2-7. Per the germline V gene, CDR1 is MDHEN and CDR2 is SYDVKM. The CDR3 is 14 amino acids. The CDR3 spells CASSLWADTYEQYF.

The rearrangement uses TRBV5-4 and TRBJ1-3. The length of the CDR3 is 13 residues. Germline values: CDR1 SGHNT, CDR2 YYREEE (reference sequence). The CDR3 spells CASSPDTGNTIYF.

This chain connects TRBV5-1 to TRBJ2-7; TCRdb's D call of TRBD1 is untestable without DNA. The CDR3 runs to 14 residues. From germline, CDR1 is SGHRS and CDR2 YFSETQ. The CDR3: CASSPGGDSYEQYF. Filled out from reference TRBV5-1 and TRBJ2-7, the complete variable domain reads KAGVTQTPRYLIKTRGQQVTLSCSPISGHRSVSWYQQTPGQGLQFLFEYFSETQRNKGNFPGRFSGRQFSNSRSEMNVSTLELGDSALYLCASSPGGDSYEQYFGPGTRLTVT.

This chain uses TRBV12-3 or TRBV12-4 with TRBJ2-5; lacking DNA, the TRBD2 call made by TCRdb goes unchecked. This CDR3 spans 15 amino acids. The CDR3 loop reads CASSPSGRHQETQYF.

The chain employs TRBV27 and TRBJ1-1; TCRdb outputs TRBD1, but without DNA this stays unchecked. The CDR3 covers 16 residues. Looked up from germline, CDR1 is MNHEY and CDR2 is SMNVEV (reference sequence). Here the CDR3 reads CASSGRVVATKTEAFF.

This CDR3 reads CATNRGWTGELFF. The chain links TRBV6-5 to TRBJ2-2; the D gene TCRdb calls, TRBD1, cannot be checked with no DNA. The CDR3 has 13 amino acids. Germline V CDR1 and CDR2: MNHEY, SVGAGI.

This rearrangement joins TRBV29-1 to TRBJ1-4; TCRdb gives TRBD1 as the D gene, but with no DNA this cannot be confirmed. The germline V gene has CDR1 SQVTM and CDR2 ANQGSEA. This CDR3 is 13 amino acids long. The CDR3 spells CSVAPGQEEKLFF.

V gene TRBV28 combines with J gene TRBJ2-3; the TCRdb D gene call, TRBD1, has no DNA to confirm it. Germline values: CDR1 MDHEN, CDR2 SYDVKM. The length of the CDR3 is 14 residues. This CDR3 is CASRWRGSTDTQYF.

V is TRBV30 and J is TRBJ1-6. Germline lookup yields CDR1 GTSNPN and CDR2 SVGIG (reference sequence). The CDR3 has 15 residues. The CDR3 protein is CAWSVPQGQRSPLHF.

The rearrangement links TRBV4-3 to TRBJ1-2. The germline CDR1 and CDR2 sequences are LGHNA and YSLEER. The CDR3 is 17 residues long. CDR3 sequence reads: CASSQEHQDGWNYGYTF.

The rearrangement links TRBV7-2 to TRBJ1-2; TCRdb names TRBD1, which stays unverified in the absence of DNA. The CDR3 has 15 amino acids. Germline V CDR1 and CDR2: SGHTA, FQGNSA. The chain's CDR3 is CASSSRTGANYGYTF.

The chain has TRBV20-1 and TRBJ2-1; TCRdb selects TRBD2, and the lack of DNA leaves this call unchecked. Germline V gene data show CDR1 as DFQATT and CDR2 as SNEGSKA (reference sequence). This CDR3 is 18 amino acids long. CDR3 loop: CSAREGLAGISSYNEQFF.

The rearrangement uses TRBV20-1 and TRBJ2-7; TCRdb outputs TRBD1, but without DNA this stays unchecked. CDR3 length equals 13 residues. CDR1 and CDR2 (germline): DFQATT, SNEGSKA (reference sequence). The CDR3 loop is CSAIWTVSCEQYF.

V is TRBV19 and J is TRBJ2-7; the TCRdb D gene call, TRBD1, has no DNA to confirm it. The CDR3 contains 14 residues. The V gene's germline CDR1 is LNHDA and CDR2 SQIVND (reference sequence). The CDR3 is CASSSLTGIYEQYF.

The rearrangement uses TRBV4-3 and TRBJ2-5. Germline CDR1 LGHNA, CDR2 YSLEER. The CDR3 length is 15 residues. CDR3 in amino acids: CASSQDKTGQETQYF.

The chain combines TRBV4-2 with TRBJ2-7; with no DNA, the TCRdb D assignment of TRBD1 cannot be verified. Germline assignment: CDR1 LGHNA and CDR2 YNFKEQ. The CDR3 is 14 amino acids. The CDR3 loop is CASSQGQGDYEQYF.

CDR3 protein: CASSSSDRGNQPQHF. V is TRBV5-5 and J is TRBJ1-5; TCRdb lists TRBD1, though no DNA is available to test this call. This CDR3 contains 15 residues. The germline V gene has CDR1 SGHKS and CDR2 YYEKEE (reference sequence).

This CDR3 is CASSLDGSLGLREQYF. The chain uses TRBV7-2 and TRBJ2-7. This CDR3 comprises 16 residues. Germline V gene sequence: CDR1 SGHTA, CDR2 FQGNSA.

The V call is TRBV30, the J call TRBJ2-7. The CDR3 contains 13 residues. Germline V gives CDR1 GTSNPN, CDR2 SVGIG (reference sequence). The CDR3 is CAWRGQIFYEQYF.

The rearrangement joins TRBV6-6 to TRBJ1-5; TCRdb's assignment of TRBD1 cannot be checked, as there is no DNA. The CDR3 runs to 13 residues. Per the germline V gene, CDR1 is MNHNY and CDR2 is SVGAGI (reference sequence). The CDR3 is CASSGTANQPQHF.

The chain has TRBV4-1 and TRBJ2-1; TCRdb selects TRBD1, and the lack of DNA leaves this call unchecked. Germline V gives CDR1 MGHRA, CDR2 YSYEKL. The CDR3 contains 14 residues. CDR3 sequence reads: CASSQVGRNNEQFF.

V gene TRBV18 combines with J gene TRBJ1-2. Looked up from germline, CDR1 is KGHSH and CDR2 is LQKENI. CDR3 length: 14 residues. The CDR3 spells CASSQELNNYGSTF.

The chain carries TRBV7-8 and TRBJ2-1; the D gene TCRdb calls, TRBD1, cannot be checked with no DNA. The CDR3 sequence is 13 residues long. Germline CDR1 is SGHVS and CDR2 is FQNEAQ. The CDR3 protein is CASSVGGGGEQFF.

The chain combines TRBV4-3 with TRBJ2-7; TCRdb lists TRBD2, though no DNA is available to test this call. The germline V gene encodes CDR1 LGHNA and CDR2 YSLEER. CDR3 size: 15 residues. The CDR3 loop reads CASSQETSNPYEQYF.

The chain has TRBV19 and TRBJ1-2. CDR3 length equals 15 residues. Per germline, CDR1 LNHDA and CDR2 SQIVND (reference sequence). CDR3 residues: CASSIAGSSNYGYTF.

V is TRBV30 and J is TRBJ2-2. CDR1 and CDR2 from the germline V gene are GTSNPN and SVGIG (reference sequence). The CDR3 contains 13 residues. CDR3 protein: CAWNALNSGELFF.

The chain is built from TRBV7-2 and TRBJ2-1; TCRdb outputs TRBD1, but without DNA this stays unchecked. The CDR3 has 12 amino acids. The germline CDR1 and CDR2 sequences are SGHTA and FQGNSA. CDR3 amino acids: CASSLVTGPKFF.